The next 30 T cell receptor beta chains were all read from a single sample in a study of blood T cell repertoires in COVID-19. Using immunoSEQ multiplex PCR, the repertoire was profiled, and TCRdb retains in-frame clones only, with some absent. The table lists under 200,000 clones, roughly 88% of them singletons. Specimen: peripheral blood. The receptors were gathered from a man aged 18 to 29 with acute or convalescent COVID-19.

J is TRBJ1-5 and V is TRBV4-1; D is unclear. The germline V gene encodes CDR1 MGHRA and CDR2 YSYEKL. The length of the CDR3 is 15 residues. Trimming removed 0 bases from V and 3 bases from J, with 9 bases in between. The CDR3 nucleotides are TGCGCCAGCAGCCAAGATTTCGAGCTCAATCAGCCCCAGCATTTT. Its protein is CASSQDFELNQPQHF.

Note on this clone: This same CDR3 is encoded by further DNA sequences in the sample. V gene TRBV2 combines with J gene TRBJ1-1; possibly TRBD1 for D (5 bases). The germline gives CDR1 SNHLY, CDR2 FYNNEI. V gave up 4 bases and J gave up 4 bases, with 10 bases separating them. The CDR3 is 13 residues long. The CDR3 DNA sequence: TGTGCCAGCAGTGGCCAGGGAGGCACTGAAGCTTTCTTT. Encoded protein: CASSGQGGTEAFF.

V and J are TRBV5-6 and TRBJ2-3, with D maybe TRBD2 (5 bases). V lost 1 base and J lost 4, with 16 bases in between. The CDR3 totals 16 residues. CDR1 is SGHDT and CDR2 is YYEEEE in the germline V gene. For the CDR3, the DNA is TGTGCCAGCAGCTTGTTGGCCGGGGTTGGTGCAGATACGCAGTATTTT. This codes for CASSLLAGVGADTQYF.

The chain is built from TRBV6-5 and TRBJ1-5; D remains ambiguous. Germline CDR1 is MNHEY and CDR2 is SVGAGI. V lost 5 bases and J 3 bases, leaving 11 bases between the germline ends. The CDR3 is made up of 14 amino acids. CDR3 nucleotide sequence: TGTGCCAGCAGTCTAGAGGTAGACAATCAGCCCCAGCATTTT. Its protein is CASSLEVDNQPQHF.

This rearrangement joins TRBV18 to TRBJ2-3; possibly TRBD2 for D (6 bases). The CDR3 consists of 14 residues. Trimming removed 3 bases from V and 3 bases from J, with 10 bases in between. The germline V gene has CDR1 KGHSH and CDR2 LQKENI. The CDR3 DNA follows: TGTGCCAGCTCACCGGCGCTAGCGACAGATACGCAGTATTTT. It translates to CASSPALATDTQYF.

This chain joins TRBV7-9 and TRBJ1-2; a weak D match, TRBD1 (5 bases). Germline V lookup: CDR1 SEHNR, CDR2 FQNEAQ (reference sequence). This CDR3 is 14 amino acids long. V shed 5 bases and J shed 4 bases, with 14 bases lying between them. This CDR3 reads CASSPTVTLYGYTF. DNA of the CDR3: TGTGCCAGCAGCCCGACAGTCACTCTCTATGGCTACACCTTC.

The chain uses TRBV18 and TRBJ1-1, with D possibly TRBD1 on 5 matching bases. Deletions cut 1 base from V and 5 bases from J, with 14 bases between. CDR1 and CDR2 from the germline V gene are KGHSH and LQKENI. The CDR3 covers 15 residues. CDR3 protein: CASSPLSYRITEAFF. The CDR3 DNA is TGTGCCAGCTCACCACTTTCCTACAGGATTACTGAAGCTTTCTTT.

This rearrangement joins TRBV19 to TRBJ1-1, with D possibly matching TRBD1 (5 bases). This CDR3 contains 14 residues. V was trimmed by 5 bases and J by 8 bases, leaving 18 bases between them. Germline values: CDR1 LNHDA, CDR2 SQIVND (reference sequence). The CDR3: CASSAGRGIVEAFF. The CDR3 coding sequence is TGTGCCAGTAGTGCCGGACGGGGGATTGTAGAAGCTTTCTTT.

The chain couples TRBV18 to TRBJ2-7; TRBD2 matches at 14 bases. The CDR3 is made up of 18 amino acids. Germline V lookup: CDR1 KGHSH, CDR2 LQKENI. J lost 4 bases, V lost 1 base, and 9 bases had no gene match. CDR3 DNA sequence: TGTGCCAGCTCACCACTACCGGGACTAGCGGGAGTCCAGTACGAGCAGTACTTC. Translation: CASSPLPGLAGVQYEQYF.

This chain joins TRBV10-3 and TRBJ2-7; 10 bases align to TRBD1. This CDR3 contains 14 residues. Trimming at V came to 4 bases and at J to 3 bases, leaving 3 bases not matched to a gene. Per germline, CDR1 ENHRY and CDR2 SYGVKD. Here the CDR3 DNA reads TGTGCCATCAGTGGCCGGGACAGGGGCTACGAGCAGTACTTC. Amino acid sequence: CAISGRDRGYEQYF.

The rearrangement uses TRBV6-2 or TRBV6-3 and TRBJ2-7; D perhaps matches TRBD2 (6 bases). Trimming took off 2 bases at V and 2 bases at J, with 19 bases between the two ends. This CDR3 region has 17 residues. Germline V gives CDR1 MNHEY, CDR2 SVGEGT. In nucleotides, the CDR3 is TGTGCCAGCAGTTACGATTGGGGGGAGAGGGCCCCCTACGAGCAGTACTTC. It yields the protein CASSYDWGERAPYEQYF.

The J gene is TRBJ2-7, the V gene TRBV18; possible D gene TRBD2, 5 bases. In germline, CDR1 is KGHSH, CDR2 LQKENI. The CDR3 has 14 amino acids. The V gene lost 3 bases and the J gene lost 0 bases, with 9 bases spanning the gap. The CDR3 nucleotides are TGTGCCAGCTCACCGGGGAGCACCTCCTACGAGCAGTACTTC. Encoded protein: CASSPGSTSYEQYF.

In this sample, this clone turned up once. The J gene is TRBJ2-1, the V gene TRBV28; 11 nucleotides agree with TRBD2. With 2 bases clipped from V and 2 bases from J, the junction kept 11 bases outside the gene matches. The CDR3 runs to 19 residues. CDR1 MDHEN and CDR2 SYDVKM come from the germline V gene. CDR3 in amino acids: CASSLPEASGRPTYNEQFF. The DNA for the CDR3 is TGTGCCAGCAGTTTACCGGAGGCTAGCGGGAGGCCTACCTACAATGAGCAGTTCTTC.

The V and J genes are TRBV29-1 and TRBJ1-2, with D unresolved. This CDR3 comprises 14 residues. Germline V CDR1 and CDR2: SQVTM, ANQGSEA. Trimming removed 7 bases from V and 4 bases from J, with 19 bases in between. CDR3 in amino acids: CSGAYHGLGYGYTF. In nucleotides, the CDR3 is TGCAGCGGGGCTTACCACGGACTGGGCTATGGCTACACCTTC.

This sequence joins TRBV21-1 and TRBJ2-1; the DNA was not used to check the table's D call, TRBD2. TRBV21-1 is a documented pseudogene. This CDR3 is built from 15 residues. The CDR3 nucleotides read TGTGCCAGCAGCAGGGAGACACAGAAACACAATGAGCAGTTCTTC. Translated: CASSRETQKHNEQFF.

The V call is TRBV18, the J call TRBJ1-1; unclear D gene. The CDR3 extends over 13 amino acids. Trimming stripped 2 bases from V and 2 bases from J, with 6 bases between. Germline CDR1 is KGHSH and CDR2 is LQKENI. The CDR3, as DNA: TGTGCCAGCTCACCAGGGCCTAACACTGAAGCTTTCTTT. It encodes CASSPGPNTEAFF.

The V call is TRBV24-1, the J call TRBJ2-2; 9 bases fit TRBD2. This CDR3 is built from 15 residues. CDR1 KGHDR and CDR2 SFDVKD come from the germline V gene. Losses at the gene ends were 6 bases for V and 4 bases for J; bases not matched to a gene: 5. The CDR3 DNA sequence: TGTGCCACCAGTATAGCGGGAGAACCCACCGGGGAGCTGTTTTTT. Translating it yields CATSIAGEPTGELFF.

Only one count was recorded for this clone. The chain has TRBV11-2 and TRBJ2-1; 13 bases fit TRBD2. CDR3 size: 16 residues. Unmatched junction bases numbered 1, after V lost 3 bases and J lost 2 bases. CDR1 and CDR2 (germline): SGHAT, FQNNGV. CDR3 region: CASSFGLAGAYNEQFF. CDR3 coding DNA: TGTGCCAGCAGCTTTGGACTAGCGGGGGCCTACAATGAGCAGTTCTTC.

The chain recombines TRBV30 with TRBJ1-5, with 7 nucleotides matching TRBD1. The trim removed 4 bases at V and 7 bases at J, leaving 7 bases unmatched. The length of the CDR3 is 13 residues. Germline loops: CDR1 GTSNPN, CDR2 SVGIG (reference sequence). Here the CDR3 reads CAWTQGWRQPQHF. CDR3 DNA sequence: TGTGCCTGGACACAGGGGTGGAGACAGCCCCAGCATTTT.

The chain carries TRBV2 and TRBJ1-1; 9 nucleotides match TRBD1. The germline CDR1 and CDR2 sequences are SNHLY and FYNNEI. This CDR3 is 14 amino acids long. V was clipped by 6 bases and J by 4 bases; unmatched bases: 6. The CDR3 DNA reads TGTGCCAGCAGGGACAGGGGAGGTAGCACTGAAGCTTTCTTT. Translated: CASRDRGGSTEAFF.

The chain has TRBV18 and TRBJ1-2; 7 bases line up with TRBD1. V was pared by 0 bases and J by 3 bases, with 10 bases of the junction left unmatched. Germline CDR1 and CDR2: KGHSH and LQKENI. This CDR3 comprises 17 residues. CDR3 residues: CASSPPGTDPSDYGYTF. CDR3 coding DNA: TGTGCCAGCTCACCACCCGGGACAGACCCTTCAGACTATGGCTACACCTTC.

In this sample, this clone turned up a few times. J is TRBJ2-7 and V is TRBV5-5; 8 nucleotides line up with TRBD1. CDR1 and CDR2 (germline): SGHKS, YYEKEE (reference sequence). The CDR3 consists of 13 residues. V shed 7 bases and J 0 bases; nucleotides not matched to a gene: 3. In DNA form, the CDR3 reads TGTGCCAGCGGACAGGGACCCTCCTACGAGCAGTACTTC. Its protein is CASGQGPSYEQYF.

This chain uses TRBV5-6 with TRBJ2-2; D is undetermined. There are 17 residues in the CDR3. Trimming took off 4 bases at V and 4 bases at J, with 20 bases between the two ends. Germline-derived CDR1 and CDR2 are SGHDT and YYEEEE. In DNA form, the CDR3 reads TGTGCCAGCAGCCCGGCGAAGACGACCGGAGTCACCGGGGAGCTGTTTTTT. Amino acid sequence: CASSPAKTTGVTGELFF.

The genes are TRBV30 and TRBJ1-3; no definite D call. This CDR3 comprises 15 residues. CDR1 is GTSNPN and CDR2 is SVGIG in the germline V gene (reference sequence). Trimming took off 0 bases at V and 0 bases at J, with 9 bases between the two ends. The CDR3 reads CAWSVWRNSGNTIYF. The CDR3 DNA reads as TGTGCCTGGAGTGTCTGGAGAAACTCTGGAAACACCATATATTTT.

This clone appeared a single time. As DNA, the CDR3 is TGTGCCAGCAGGAAGGGACTAGCGGGGAATGAGCAGTTCTTC. It specifies CASRKGLAGNEQFF. This chain links TRBV6-5 with TRBJ2-1; 13 positions agree with TRBD2. The CDR3 runs 14 residues. The trim removed 6 bases at V and 7 bases at J, leaving 3 bases unmatched. Germline CDR1 is MNHEY and CDR2 is SVGAGI.

This clone was observed a single time. The chain couples TRBV2 to TRBJ2-7; weak D call: TRBD1 (6 bases). Looked up from germline, CDR1 is SNHLY and CDR2 is FYNNEI. Trimming took off 10 bases at V and 3 bases at J, with 16 bases between the two ends. The CDR3 extends over 13 amino acids. CDR3 nucleotide sequence: TGTGCCACCCAGGGAAACAGGGACTACGAGCAGTACTTC. Protein sequence: CATQGNRDYEQYF.

The chain recombines TRBV15 with TRBJ2-5, with D possibly matching TRBD2 (5 bases). Germline CDR1 LNHNV, CDR2 YYDKDF (reference sequence). The germline V and J ends were trimmed by 1 base and 3 bases, with 9 bases remaining between them. The length of the CDR3 is 14 residues. The DNA for the CDR3 is TGTGCCACCAGCAGAGGACGGGGTGAAGAGACCCAGTACTTC. This encodes CATSRGRGEETQYF.

The rearrangement uses TRBV5-4 and TRBJ1-6, with TRBD1 identical over 7 bases. The CDR3 has 16 amino acids. J was trimmed by 7 bases and V by 1 base; bases with no gene match: 8. Germline values: CDR1 SGHNT, CDR2 YYREEE (reference sequence). CDR3 sequence reads: CASSLHTGVGNSPLHF. DNA of the CDR3: TGTGCCAGCAGCTTGCACACAGGGGTCGGGAATTCACCCCTCCACTTT.

The rearrangement uses TRBV25-1 and TRBJ1-6; D is possibly TRBD1 (5 bases). The CDR3 loop spans 15 amino acids. The germline V gene has CDR1 MGHDK and CDR2 SYGVNS. V dropped 4 bases and J dropped 4 bases, with 11 bases sitting between them. The CDR3 loop reads CASSAREGYNSPLHF. Here the CDR3 DNA reads TGTGCCAGCAGTGCCCGGGAGGGGTATAATTCACCCCTCCACTTT.

The chain links TRBV15 to TRBJ1-6; D gene unclear. V lost 6 bases to trimming and J lost 5 bases, with 5 bases between them. The CDR3 spans 12 residues. Germline loops: CDR1 LNHNV, CDR2 YYDKDF (reference sequence). The chain's CDR3 is CATRQDNSPLHF. As DNA, the CDR3 is TGTGCCACCAGGCAGGATAATTCACCCCTCCACTTT.